The 13 T cell receptor beta chains in this list originate from one sample, sequenced in a study of T cell responses to AZD1222 COVID-19 vaccine. Assay used: immunoSEQ multiplex PCR; TCRdb lists only in-frame clones, some missing. The profile shows around 190,000 clones, just over 85% of them singletons. The material sequenced was peripheral blood, taken on day 0 of AZD1222 vaccination. All receptors derive from an adult in good health.

The rearrangement uses TRBV11-2 and TRBJ1-3; the D is unclear. The V end lost 7 bases, the J end lost 1 base, and 17 bases lay between the germline ends. The CDR3 length is 16 residues. The germline CDR1 and CDR2 sequences are SGHAT and FQNNGV. CDR3 coding DNA: TGTGCCAGCACCCTTACACCGACGGGGTCTGGAAACACCATATATTTT. As protein: CASTLTPTGSGNTIYF.

This rearrangement joins TRBV5-8 to TRBJ2-3, with D perhaps TRBD2 (7 bases). CDR3 size: 13 residues. Germline CDR1 is SGHTS and CDR2 is YDEGEE. Trimming shortened V by 7 bases and J by 1 base, and 10 bases separated the two germline ends. The CDR3 nucleotides are TGTGCCAGCCGCGGGGGCGGCACAGATACGCAGTATTTT. Translation gives CASRGGGTDTQYF.

The chain couples TRBV7-6 to TRBJ2-5; D is undetermined. This CDR3 has 11 residues. The germline V and J ends were trimmed by 5 bases and 3 bases, with 4 bases remaining between them. The germline V gene encodes CDR1 SGHVS and CDR2 FNYEAQ. CDR3 bases: TGTGCCAGCAGCGAAAAAGAGACCCAGTACTTC. Its translation: CASSEKETQYF.

This chain joins TRBV13 and TRBJ2-3, with a possible D match to TRBD2 (6 bases). Trimming removed 2 bases from V and 4 bases from J, with 7 bases in between. This CDR3 comprises 13 residues. Germline V gene lookup returns CDR1 PRHDT and CDR2 FYEKMQ (reference sequence). This chain's CDR3 is CASSLWEADTQYF. The CDR3 DNA is TGTGCCAGCAGCTTATGGGAGGCAGATACGCAGTATTTT.

The V call is TRBV11-2, the J call TRBJ2-7, with unresolved D. The V end lost 1 base, the J end lost 3 bases, and 10 bases lay between the germline ends. This CDR3 is built from 14 residues. Germline CDR1 reads SGHAT; CDR2 reads FQNNGV. In DNA, the CDR3 is TGTGCCAGCAGCTTAGTAAGATTGGGCTACGAGCAGTACTTC. This gives the protein CASSLVRLGYEQYF. Drawing the rest from reference TRBV11-2 and TRBJ2-7, the complete variable domain is EAGVAQSPRYKIIEKRQSVAFWCNPISGHATLYWYQQILGQGPKLLIQFQNNGVVDDSQLPKDRFSAERLKGVDSTLKIQPAKLEDSAVYLCASSLVRLGYEQYFGPGTRLTVT.

The chain carries TRBV28 and TRBJ1-2; the match to TRBD1 covers 8 bases. Per the germline V gene, CDR1 is MDHEN and CDR2 is SYDVKM. CDR3 length equals 16 residues. With V trimmed by 2 bases and J by 4 bases, 9 bases remained unmatched. CDR3 amino acids: CASSLGSQGAAYGYTF. CDR3 in DNA: TGTGCCAGCAGTTTAGGGTCTCAGGGGGCTGCCTATGGCTACACCTTC.

This clone was counted a single time. V usage is TRBV2 and J usage is TRBJ1-2, with D perhaps matching TRBD1 (6 bases). This CDR3 has 12 amino acids. Trimming stripped 4 bases from V and 8 bases from J, with 11 bases between. CDR1 and CDR2 from the germline V gene are SNHLY and FYNNEI. In nucleotides, the CDR3 is TGTGCCAGCAGTGGACAGGACGGCGGCTACACCTTC. It yields the protein CASSGQDGGYTF.

The chain is built from TRBV19 and TRBJ2-5; TRBD2 might be the D (7 bases). Per germline, CDR1 LNHDA and CDR2 SQIVND (reference sequence). Trimming took 9 bases from V and 4 from J, leaving 18 bases between them. The CDR3 is 14 residues long. The CDR3 loop is CASSRGGGLETQYF. The CDR3 region has the DNA TGTGCCAGCTCCAGAGGGGGGGGACTAGAGACCCAGTACTTC.

This chain uses TRBV5-1 with TRBJ1-1; 8 nucleotides match TRBD1. The CDR3 length is 16 residues. In germline, CDR1 is SGHRS, CDR2 YFSETQ. V dropped 4 bases and J dropped 4; count of bases not matched to a gene: 12. The CDR3 spells CASSLPRTGQTTEAFF. CDR3 sequence (DNA): TGCGCCAGCAGCCTGCCTAGGACAGGGCAGACCACTGAAGCTTTCTTT. Based on the CDR3 plus reference TRBV5-1 and TRBJ1-1, the full variable domain is KAGVTQTPRYLIKTRGQQVTLSCSPISGHRSVSWYQQTPGQGLQFLFEYFSETQRNKGNFPGRFSGRQFSNSRSEMNVSTLELGDSALYLCASSLPRTGQTTEAFFGQGTRLTVV.

The chain combines TRBV6-5 with TRBJ2-5; 9 bases are a match to TRBD2. This CDR3 is built from 15 residues. The V and J ends lost 4 bases and 5 bases, in that order; junction bases with no gene match: 8. Germline values: CDR1 MNHEY, CDR2 SVGAGI. The CDR3 loop reads CASSSLPRGGETQYF. DNA for the CDR3: TGTGCCAGCAGTTCACTCCCGCGGGGGGGTGAGACCCAGTACTTC.

The gene calls are TRBV25-1 and TRBJ2-2, with a weak D call TRBD1 (6 bases). Trimming left V 3 bases short and J 8 bases short, with 16 bases between. Germline assignment: CDR1 MGHDK and CDR2 SYGVNS. The CDR3 covers 15 residues. This chain's CDR3 is CASSDPGTNSGELFF. DNA for the CDR3: TGTGCCAGCAGTGATCCCGGGACAAACAGTGGGGAGCTGTTTTTT.

This chain connects TRBV6-6 to TRBJ1-2, with D uncertain. Trimming cost V 3 bases and J 0 bases, with 11 bases left between them. Looked up from germline, CDR1 is MNHNY and CDR2 is SVGAGI (reference sequence). This CDR3 comprises 15 residues. The CDR3 spells CASSYSTSPNYGYTF. CDR3 nucleotide sequence: TGTGCCAGCAGTTATTCTACGTCCCCTAACTATGGCTACACCTTC.

This chain joins TRBV3-1 (or the pseudogene TRBV3-2) and TRBJ2-5, with 7 bases fitting TRBD1. CDR1 is LGHDT, CDR2 YNNKEL, per germline (reference sequence). After removal of 5 bases from V and 1 base from J, the junction contained 10 bases not matched to a gene. The CDR3 is made up of 16 amino acids. The CDR3 spells CASSNLLTGLQETQYF. CDR3 nucleotide sequence: TGTGCCAGCAGCAACCTTCTGACAGGGCTCCAAGAGACCCAGTACTTC.